The 11 T cell receptor beta chains below were found in one sample sequenced in a study of beta chain features in type 1 diabetes. Since all of the isolated RNA was reverse transcribed, expressed TCRB transcripts were what got sequenced. TCRdb's copy holds only in-frame clones and misses some; the assay was immunoSEQ multiplex PCR. The data contain 200,000 to 300,000 clones, less than 35% of them singletons. The sample taken for sequencing was central memory CD4+ T cells from blood. These receptors originate from a man between 25 and 39 years old in good health.

This clone was detected only a few times. V is TRBV2 and J is TRBJ1-5; D is perhaps TRBD1 (5 bases). The CDR3 runs 16 residues. Germline CDR1 and CDR2: SNHLY and FYNNEI. V gave up 8 bases and J gave up 0 bases, with 17 bases separating them. The CDR3 coding sequence is TGTGCCAGCGGAGGAAGCCGGGACTATAGCAATCAGCCCCAGCATTTT. Protein product: CASGGSRDYSNQPQHF. Using reference TRBV2 and TRBJ1-5 for the parts outside the CDR3, the full variable domain is EPEVTQTPSHQVTQMGQEVILRCVPISNHLYFYWYRQILGQKVEFLVSFYNNEISEKSEIFDDQFSVERPDGSNFTLKIRSTKLEDSAMYFCASGGSRDYSNQPQHFGDGTRLSIL.

The V call is TRBV28, the J call TRBJ2-3, with TRBD1 as a possible D gene (5 bases). Trimming removed 2 bases at V and 2 bases at J, with 11 bases between. Germline CDR1 and CDR2: MDHEN and SYDVKM. CDR3 size: 15 residues. CDR3 bases: TGTGCCAGCAGTTTAAGGGGATCCATCACAGATACGCAGTATTTT. Translating it yields CASSLRGSITDTQYF.

In its sample, this clone was seen a few times. This chain joins TRBV7-6 and TRBJ2-6; unclear D gene. CDR1 is SGHVS, CDR2 FNYEAQ, per germline. This CDR3 spans 16 amino acids. The V and J ends lost 5 bases and 6 bases respectively, with 17 bases between them. CDR3 nucleotide sequence: TGTGCCAGCAGCGAAGCTGTTTTAAGTGCGGCCAACGTCCTGACTTTC. Amino acid sequence: CASSEAVLSAANVLTF.

The CDR3 DNA follows: TGCAGCGTTGAAGATCAGAGGGCTAGCGGGAACCATTACAATGAGCAGTTCTTC. This sequence encodes CSVEDQRASGNHYNEQFF. The rearrangement joins TRBV29-1 to TRBJ2-1, with 9 nucleotides matching TRBD2. V lost 0 bases, J lost 4 bases, and 13 bases stayed unmatched. CDR1 is SQVTM and CDR2 is ANQGSEA in the germline V gene. The CDR3 length is 18 residues.

V gene TRBV18 combines with J gene TRBJ2-1, with 13 bases fitting TRBD2. The CDR3 runs 18 residues. The germline CDR1 and CDR2 sequences are KGHSH and LQKENI. V was pared by 3 bases and J by 5 bases, with 10 bases of the junction left unmatched. The CDR3 nucleotides are TGTGCCAGCTCACCTCGATCCCCAGGGACTAGCGGGAACAATGAGCAGTTCTTC. Translation: CASSPRSPGTSGNNEQFF.

In regard to this clone: Germline and junction disagree at one end, which may indicate a read error. V usage is TRBV5-8 and J usage is TRBJ1-5; 8 bases map to TRBD1. Germline assignment: CDR1 SGHTS and CDR2 YDEGEE. CDR3 size: 15 residues. CDR3 in DNA: TGTGTCAGCAGCAGGGACAGGAGGGGCAATCAGCCCCAGCATTTT. Its translation is CVSSRDRRGNQPQHF.

The V and J genes are TRBV11-2 and TRBJ2-1; weak D call: TRBD2 (6 bases). The CDR3 consists of 12 residues. Germline loops: CDR1 SGHAT, CDR2 FQNNGV. Trimming removed 5 bases at V and 12 bases at J, with 14 bases between. In DNA, the CDR3 is TGTGCCAGCAGCCTGGAGGGGACCCTGCAGTTCTTC. It specifies CASSLEGTLQFF. Based on the CDR3 plus reference TRBV11-2 and TRBJ2-1, the full variable domain is EAGVAQSPRYKIIEKRQSVAFWCNPISGHATLYWYQQILGQGPKLLIQFQNNGVVDDSQLPKDRFSAERLKGVDSTLKIQPAKLEDSAVYLCASSLEGTLQFFGPGTRLTVL.

This clone was seen at least ten times. V gene TRBV7-9 combines with J gene TRBJ1-4; 7 positions match TRBD1. Germline values: CDR1 SEHNR, CDR2 FQNEAQ (reference sequence). The CDR3 consists of 15 residues. Germline trimming cut 5 bases from V and 5 bases from J; bases unmatched to any gene: 8. The CDR3 region has the DNA TGTGCCAGCAGCCCAGGGGGGACCTTGAATGAAAAACTGTTTTTT. Residues: CASSPGGTLNEKLFF.

This rearrangement joins TRBV7-9 to TRBJ1-1; a weak D match, TRBD1 (5 bases). Trimming pared 0 bases from V and 6 bases from J, leaving 11 bases between. Germline V gives CDR1 SEHNR, CDR2 FQNEAQ (reference sequence). The CDR3 consists of 14 residues. This CDR3 reads CASSLAKPGAEAFF. The CDR3 DNA follows: TGTGCCAGCAGCTTAGCGAAACCGGGGGCTGAAGCTTTCTTT.

V is TRBV21-1 and J is TRBJ2-3; the D call TRBD1 from the table was never checked on the DNA. TRBV21-1 is assigned pseudogene status. CDR3 length: 13 amino acids. CDR3 loop: CANVPGSEDTQYF. The CDR3 DNA is TGTGCCAACGTACCAGGGTCAGAAGATACGCAGTATTTT.

The gene calls are TRBV15 and TRBJ2-2; 7 bases agree with TRBD1. This CDR3 contains 15 residues. The germline V gene has CDR1 LNHNV and CDR2 YYDKDF (reference sequence). The V segment lost 4 bases and the J segment 8 bases; nucleotides outside the gene matches: 10. The CDR3 sequence: CATSTDTDRMGELFF. In DNA, the CDR3 is TGTGCCACCAGCACCGATACGGACAGGATGGGGGAGCTGTTTTTT.